This T cell receptor (beta chain) was identified during a study of shared clonotypes between healthy human individuals. The study, taken as a whole, reports: All-four-donor shared clonotypes had higher generation probabilities than non-shared clonotypes did.

Method: immunoSEQ multiplex PCR; TCRdb's copy keeps in-frame clones and lacks some. This sample has more than 2,000,000 clones; 90% to 95% occur once, and the top ten carry around 0.14%. As regards this clone: Its antigen is not known.

Trimming removed 3 bases from V and 5 bases from J, with 16 bases in between. This CDR3 region has 15 residues. CDR1 SGHAT and CDR2 FQNNGV come from the germline V gene. The sequenced material came from naive CD4+ T cells sorted from blood. This sample's subset: CD45RA+ positively selected. The TCR comes from a man between 18 and 29 years old in good health. V and J are TRBV11-2 and TRBJ2-5; D is unclear. CDR3 residues: CASSFSVGSVETQYF. As DNA, the CDR3 is TGTGCCAGCAGCTTTTCGGTTGGAAGTGTTGAGACCCAGTACTTC.